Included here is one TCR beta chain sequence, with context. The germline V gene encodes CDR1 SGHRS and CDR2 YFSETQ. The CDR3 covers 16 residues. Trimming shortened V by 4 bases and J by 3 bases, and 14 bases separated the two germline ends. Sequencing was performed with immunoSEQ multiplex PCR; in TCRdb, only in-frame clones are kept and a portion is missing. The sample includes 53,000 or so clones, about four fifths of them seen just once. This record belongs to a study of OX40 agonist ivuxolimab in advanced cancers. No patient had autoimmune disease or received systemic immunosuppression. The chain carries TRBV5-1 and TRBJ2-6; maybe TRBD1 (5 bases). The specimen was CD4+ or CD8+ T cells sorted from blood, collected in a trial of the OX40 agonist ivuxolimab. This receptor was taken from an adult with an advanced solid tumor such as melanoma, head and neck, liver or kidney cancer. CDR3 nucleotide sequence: TGCGCCAGCAGCACCCCAGGGCCAGGTGGGGCCAACGTCCTGACTTTC. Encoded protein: CASSTPGPGGANVLTF.